This T cell receptor (beta chain) originates from a study of OX40 agonist ivuxolimab in advanced cancers. The overall study: The drug used for patients, ivuxolimab, was an agonistic anti-OX40 (CD134) antibody. Patients were treated with intravenous ivuxolimab, dosed at 0.01 to 10 mg/kg and infused every 2 weeks.

Turning to this clone: Its matching antigen is unknown.

Data came from immunoSEQ multiplex PCR; TCRdb stores just in-frame clones and leaves some out. The data contain fewer than 65,000 clones, approximately 90% of them seen just once; the ten biggest clones take up 1.9%. The CDR3 loop spans 15 amino acids. The V gene's germline CDR1 is MNHNS and CDR2 SASEGT. V dropped 1 base and J dropped 3 bases, with 12 bases sitting between them. The study, taken as a whole, reports: Clonal expansion among partial responders at 0.1-3.0 mg/kg ranked near the lowest. Circulating CD4+ and CD8+ T cells showed clonal expansion by week 6 at 0.1 to 3.0 mg/kg.

V and J are TRBV6-1 and TRBJ2-5; D not certain. The sample was CD4+ or CD8+ T cells sorted from blood, taken in a trial of the OX40 agonist ivuxolimab. This TCR came from an adult with an advanced solid tumor such as melanoma, head and neck, liver or kidney cancer. CDR3 coding DNA: TGTGCCAGCAGTGAAGGACCATGGAACGAAGAGACCCAGTACTTC. This codes for CASSEGPWNEETQYF.